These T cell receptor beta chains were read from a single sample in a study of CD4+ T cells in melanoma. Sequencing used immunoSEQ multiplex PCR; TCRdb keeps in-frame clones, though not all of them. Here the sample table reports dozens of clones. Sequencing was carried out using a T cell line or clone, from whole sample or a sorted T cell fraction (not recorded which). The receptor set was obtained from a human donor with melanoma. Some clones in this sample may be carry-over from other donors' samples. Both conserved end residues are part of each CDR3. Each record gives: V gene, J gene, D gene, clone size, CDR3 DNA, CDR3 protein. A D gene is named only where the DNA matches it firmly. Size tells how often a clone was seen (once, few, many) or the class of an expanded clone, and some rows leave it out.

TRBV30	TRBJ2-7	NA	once	TGTGCCTGGAGCGTAAATGGGGGAAGCCACGAGCAGTACTTC	CAWSVNGGSHEQYF
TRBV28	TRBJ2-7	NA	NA	TGTGCCAGCAGTTTATCACAGGGTTACTACGAGCAGTACTTC	CASSLSQGYYEQYF
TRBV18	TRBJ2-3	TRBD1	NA	TGTGCCAGCTCACCCCGGGACAGGGGCGATACGCAGTATTTT	CASSPRDRGDTQYF
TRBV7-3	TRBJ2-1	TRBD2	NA	TGTGCCAGCAGCCCCGGGGGGATCAGCGGTGGGGATGAGCAGTTCTTC	CASSPGGISGGDEQFF
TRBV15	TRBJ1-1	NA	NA	TGTGCCACCAGCAGGGAATCGAACACTGAAGCTTTCTTT	CATSRESNTEAFF
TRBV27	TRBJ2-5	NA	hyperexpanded	TGTGCCAGCAGTCGAGCAGGATCTATTTTTGAGACCCAGTACTTC	CASSRAGSIFETQYF
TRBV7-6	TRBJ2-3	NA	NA	TGTGCCAGCAGCTTAACAAATGTCTTCCCGCAGTATTTT	CASSLTNVFPQYF
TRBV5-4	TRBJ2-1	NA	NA	TGTGCCAGCAGCTTGGGACAGGATTTAGTCTATGAGCAGTTCTTC	CASSLGQDLVYEQFF
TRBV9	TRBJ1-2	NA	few	TGTGCCAGCAGCGTAACTGAGGGCCACTATGGCTACACCTTC	CASSVTEGHYGYTF
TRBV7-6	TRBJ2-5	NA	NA	TGTGCCAGCAGCTTAGCTCGGCAAGAGACCCAGTACTTC	CASSLARQETQYF
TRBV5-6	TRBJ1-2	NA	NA	TGTGCCAGCAGCTTCCAGGGATTGCGCTACACCTTC	CASSFQGLRYTF
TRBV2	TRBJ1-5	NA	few	TGTGCCAGCACTGTGGCAGGGCATCAGCCCCAGCATTTT	CASTVAGHQPQHF
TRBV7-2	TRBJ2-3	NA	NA	TGTGCCAGCAGCTTAGTCGCGGAACGCACAGATACGCAGTATTTT	CASSLVAERTDTQYF
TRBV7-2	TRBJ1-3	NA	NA	TGTGCCAGCAGCTCGGACGTTGGAAACACCATATATTTT	CASSSDVGNTIYF
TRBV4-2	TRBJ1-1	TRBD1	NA	TGTGCCAGCAGCCAAGTAACCGGGACAGGGTTTAGAACTGAAGCTTTCTTT	CASSQVTGTGFRTEAFF
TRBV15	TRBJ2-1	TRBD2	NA	TGTGCCACCAGCAGAACTAGCGGGGATTACAATGAGCAGTTCTTC	CATSRTSGDYNEQFF
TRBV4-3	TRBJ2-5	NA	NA	TGCGCCAGCAGCCTTATTGGGGCGTCGGAGACCCAGTACTTC	CASSLIGASETQYF
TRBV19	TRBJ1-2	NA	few	TGTGCCAGTAGTACCACCGAAAACTATGGCTACACCTTC	CASSTTENYGYTF
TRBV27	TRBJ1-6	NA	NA	TGTGCCAGCAGTTTATTTGTGGGGGTTTCTTCACCCCTCCACTTT	CASSLFVGVSSPLHF
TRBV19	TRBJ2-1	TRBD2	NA	TGTGCCAGTAGTCCTAGCGGAGACTTCTACAATGAGCAGTTCTTC	CASSPSGDFYNEQFF
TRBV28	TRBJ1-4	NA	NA	TGTGCCAGCCTGGGGGGGTTTAATGAAAAACTGTTTTTT	CASLGGFNEKLFF
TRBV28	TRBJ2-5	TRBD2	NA	TGTGCCAGCAGCTTACTAGCGGGAGGGCCGAGGGAGACCCAGTACTTC	CASSLLAGGPRETQYF
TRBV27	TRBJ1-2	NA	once	TGTGCCAGCAGTTTAAGAGGGACACCCTATGGCTACACCTTC	CASSLRGTPYGYTF
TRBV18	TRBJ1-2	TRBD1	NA	TGTGCCAGCTCACCACCGGGACAGGCATTCGGCTACACCTTC	CASSPPGQAFGYTF
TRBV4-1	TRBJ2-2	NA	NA	TGCGCCAGCAGCCAAGATGGCGCCAGGAAAACCTCCGGGGAGCTGTTTTTT	CASSQDGARKTSGELFF
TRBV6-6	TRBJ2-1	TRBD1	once	TGTGCCAGCAGTTCCCCCGGGACAGGGTTCGATGAGCAGTTCTTC	CASSSPGTGFDEQFF
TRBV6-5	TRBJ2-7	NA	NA	TGTGCCAGCAGTTTATCACAGGGTTACTACGAGCAGTACTTC	CASSLSQGYYEQYF
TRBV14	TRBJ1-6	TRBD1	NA	TGTGTCAGCAGACCCGGACAGGGGGTGGAAGGACCCCTCCACTTT	CVSRPGQGVEGPLHF